This entry concerns a single T cell receptor beta chain. This receptor's antigen is unknown. The input lacks base qualities; no much larger clone sits a single base away. The data originate from a study of CD8+CD57+ T cells in acquired aplastic anemia (dated by TCRdb to 2016 to 2019). About the investigation overall: On average, sorted CD4+ and CD8+ cells yielded around 3.4 ug of extracted DNA, with a range of about 0.19 to 30 ug. A CD8+CD57+ expansion meant a frequency higher than the mean frequency seen in healthy subjects.

Profiling of TCR beta VDJ combinations and CDR3 sequences used genomic DNA as the template. An Illumina HiSeq 2000 was the platform used for TCR repertoire sequencing. The authors' pipeline ran thus. Repertoires were assessed using TRBV/TRBJ rearrangement plots, CDR3 size and DJ length profiles, and Simpson's diversity index. Whichever DNA sequence was most abundant in the deep sequencing data was defined as the immunodominant clone. CDR3 amino acid sequences were screened for sharing across subjects and were compared with published repertoires and the VDJdb database. TCRdb handled the public reads itself, with Q25 trimming in fastp and clone calling in MiXCR, and kept productive beta chains. CDR3 protein duplicates are merged, each entry listing the most common genes and DNA. The V and J calls follow TCRdb's processing rather than the paper's. A total of about 190,000 distinct CDR3 sequences appear in this sample, roughly half of them only once. The top ten constitute approximately 9.7% of the sample.

Patients chosen for sequencing had shown expansion of CD8+CD57+ cells by flow cytometry. All patients had severe acquired aplastic anemia diagnosed by International Study of Aplastic Anemia and Agranulocytosis and Camitta criteria. At the time blood was sampled, none of the patients had received any therapy. TCR repertoires of sorted CD4+ and CD8+ blood T cells from severe aplastic anemia patients and healthy subjects were deep-sequenced in the study. In the USA, patient enrollment took place under clinicaltrials.gov protocols 00001620, 01623167, 00001397, 00071045, 00081523 and 00961064. Ficoll-Paque density gradient centrifugation was used to isolate peripheral blood mononuclear cells. Before DNA was extracted, CD4+ and CD8+ T cells were sorted using either FACS or magnetic beads. Overall study results and their limits: Roughly 29 CD8+ CDR3 sequences were found in both patients and controls but appeared to be highly expressed in patients and within the immunodominant clones of the patients. Patients and healthy controls showed no significant difference in CD8+ Simpson's diversity (P=0.060).

The CDR3 holds 12 amino acids from the cysteine to the phenylalanine. The only DNA kept is the CDR3, 36 bases in frame from the first base. Trimming takes 3 bases from V and 5 bases from J, and the germline ends sit 8 bases apart. The germline V gene (reference sequence) gives CDR1 as DFQATT and CDR2 as SNEGSKA. The sequenced material came from sorted CD4+, CD8+, or CD8+CD57+ T cells (not recorded which) from PBMCs. The rearrangement joined TRBV20-1 to TRBJ1-5; no D segment can be confidently identified. The TCR was taken from a human donor with aplastic anemia. The nucleotide sequence reads as follows: TGCAGTGCTAGTGAAGGATATCAGCCCCAGCATTTT. This translates into CSASEGYQPQHF.